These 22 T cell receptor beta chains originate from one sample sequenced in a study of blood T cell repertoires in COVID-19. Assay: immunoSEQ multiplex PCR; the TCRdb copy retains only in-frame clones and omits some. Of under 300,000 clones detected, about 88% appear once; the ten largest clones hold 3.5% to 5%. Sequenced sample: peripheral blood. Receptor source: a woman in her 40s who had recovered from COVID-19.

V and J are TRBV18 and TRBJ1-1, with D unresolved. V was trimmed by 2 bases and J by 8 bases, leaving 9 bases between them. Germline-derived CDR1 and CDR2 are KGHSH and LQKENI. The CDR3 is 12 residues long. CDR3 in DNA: TGTGCCAGCTCACCAACGCGCGGGGAAGCTTTCTTT. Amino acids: CASSPTRGEAFF.

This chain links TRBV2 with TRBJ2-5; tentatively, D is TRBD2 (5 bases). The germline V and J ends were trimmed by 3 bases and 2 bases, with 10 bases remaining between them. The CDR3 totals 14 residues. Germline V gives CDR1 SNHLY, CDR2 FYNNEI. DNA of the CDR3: TGTGCCAGCAGTGACCAACTAGGGCAAGAGACCCAGTACTTC. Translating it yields CASSDQLGQETQYF.

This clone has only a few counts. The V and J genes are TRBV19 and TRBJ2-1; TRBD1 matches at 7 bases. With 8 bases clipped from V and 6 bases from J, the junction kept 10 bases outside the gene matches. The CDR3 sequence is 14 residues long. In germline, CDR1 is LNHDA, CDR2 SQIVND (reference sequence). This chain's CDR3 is CASHRGSNINEQFF. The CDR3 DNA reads TGTGCCAGTCACAGGGGTTCGAACATCAATGAGCAGTTCTTC.

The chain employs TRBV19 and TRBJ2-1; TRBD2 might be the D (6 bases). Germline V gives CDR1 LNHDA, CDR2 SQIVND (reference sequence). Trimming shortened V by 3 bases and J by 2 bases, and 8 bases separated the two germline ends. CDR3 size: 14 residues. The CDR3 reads CASSIQRAYNEQFF. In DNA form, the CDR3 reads TGTGCCAGTAGTATCCAGCGGGCCTACAATGAGCAGTTCTTC. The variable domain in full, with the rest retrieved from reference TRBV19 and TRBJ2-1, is DGGITQSPKYLFRKEGQNVTLSCEQNLNHDAMYWYRQDPGQGLRLIYYSQIVNDFQKGDIAEGYSVSREKKESFPLTVTSAQKNPTAFYLCASSIQRAYNEQFFGPGTRLTVL.

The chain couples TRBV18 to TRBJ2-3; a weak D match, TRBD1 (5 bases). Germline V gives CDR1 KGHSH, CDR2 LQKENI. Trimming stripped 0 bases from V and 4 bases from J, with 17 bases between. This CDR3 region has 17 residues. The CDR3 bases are TGTGCCAGCTCACCACCCGGTCAGGGCGGTGGAGCAGATACGCAGTATTTT. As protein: CASSPPGQGGGADTQYF.

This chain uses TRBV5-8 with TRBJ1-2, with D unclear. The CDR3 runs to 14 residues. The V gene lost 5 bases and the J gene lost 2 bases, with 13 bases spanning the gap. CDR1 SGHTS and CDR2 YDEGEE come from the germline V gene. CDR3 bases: TGTGCCAGCAGACACCGTGGCCCCAACTATGGCTACACCTTC. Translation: CASRHRGPNYGYTF.

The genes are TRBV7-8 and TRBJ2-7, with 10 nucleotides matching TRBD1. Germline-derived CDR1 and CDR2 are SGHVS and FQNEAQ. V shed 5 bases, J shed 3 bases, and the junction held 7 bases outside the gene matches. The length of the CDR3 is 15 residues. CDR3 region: CASSTGGTGDYEQYV. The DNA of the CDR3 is TGTGCCAGCAGCACAGGAGGGACAGGGGACTACGAGCAGTACGTC.

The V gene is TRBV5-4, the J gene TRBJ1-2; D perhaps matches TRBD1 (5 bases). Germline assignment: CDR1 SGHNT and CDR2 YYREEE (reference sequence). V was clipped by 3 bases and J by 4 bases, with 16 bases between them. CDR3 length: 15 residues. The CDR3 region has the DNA TGTGCCAGCAGCTCCCGTGGAGGGAGGGGCTATGGCTACACCTTC. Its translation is CASSSRGGRGYGYTF.

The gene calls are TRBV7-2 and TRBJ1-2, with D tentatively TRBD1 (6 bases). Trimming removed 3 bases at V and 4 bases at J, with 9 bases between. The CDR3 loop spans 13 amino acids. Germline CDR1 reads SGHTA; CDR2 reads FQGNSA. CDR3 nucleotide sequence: TGTGCCAGCAGCTTTGGACAGCTCTATGGCTACACCTTC. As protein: CASSFGQLYGYTF.

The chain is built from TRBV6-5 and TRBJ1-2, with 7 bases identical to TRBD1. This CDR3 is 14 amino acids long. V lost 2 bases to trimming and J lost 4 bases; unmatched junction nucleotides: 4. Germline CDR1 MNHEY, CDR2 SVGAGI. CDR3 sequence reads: CASSYVQGVYGYTF. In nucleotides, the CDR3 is TGTGCCAGCAGTTACGTGCAGGGGGTCTATGGCTACACCTTC.

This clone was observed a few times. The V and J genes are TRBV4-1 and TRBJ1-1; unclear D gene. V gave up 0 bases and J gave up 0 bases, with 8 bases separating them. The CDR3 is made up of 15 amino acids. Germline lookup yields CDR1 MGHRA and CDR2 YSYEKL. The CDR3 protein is CASSQEGSLNTEAFF. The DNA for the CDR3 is TGCGCCAGCAGCCAAGAGGGGAGTCTGAACACTGAAGCTTTCTTT.

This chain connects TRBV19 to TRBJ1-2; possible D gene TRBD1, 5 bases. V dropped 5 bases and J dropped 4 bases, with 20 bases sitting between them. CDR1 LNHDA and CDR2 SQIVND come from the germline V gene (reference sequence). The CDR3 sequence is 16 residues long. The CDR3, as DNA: TGTGCCAGTAGTCGGGGGAGTTCAGGGTGGGTCTATGGCTACACCTTC. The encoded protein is CASSRGSSGWVYGYTF. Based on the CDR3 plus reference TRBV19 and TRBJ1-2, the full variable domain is DGGITQSPKYLFRKEGQNVTLSCEQNLNHDAMYWYRQDPGQGLRLIYYSQIVNDFQKGDIAEGYSVSREKKESFPLTVTSAQKNPTAFYLCASSRGSSGWVYGYTFGSGTRLTVV.

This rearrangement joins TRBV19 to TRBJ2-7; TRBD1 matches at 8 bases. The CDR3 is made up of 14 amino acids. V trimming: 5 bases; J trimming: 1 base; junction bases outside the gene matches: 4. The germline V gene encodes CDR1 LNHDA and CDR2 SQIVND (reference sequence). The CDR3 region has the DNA TGTGCCAGTAGTCTCCACAGGGGGTCCTACGAGCAGTACGTC. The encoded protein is CASSLHRGSYEQYV.

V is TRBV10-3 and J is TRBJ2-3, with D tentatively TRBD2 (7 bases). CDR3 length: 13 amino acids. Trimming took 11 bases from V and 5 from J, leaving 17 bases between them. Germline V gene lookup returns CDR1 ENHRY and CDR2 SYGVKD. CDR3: CASCWGGEDTQYF. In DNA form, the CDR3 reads TGTGCCTCGTGTTGGGGGGGCGAAGATACGCAGTATTTT.

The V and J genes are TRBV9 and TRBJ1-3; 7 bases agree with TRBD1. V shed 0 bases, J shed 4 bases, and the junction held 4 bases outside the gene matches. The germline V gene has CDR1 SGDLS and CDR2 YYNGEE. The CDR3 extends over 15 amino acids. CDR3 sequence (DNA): TGTGCCAGCAGCGTAGACACAGGGGAAGGAAACACCATATATTTT. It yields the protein CASSVDTGEGNTIYF.

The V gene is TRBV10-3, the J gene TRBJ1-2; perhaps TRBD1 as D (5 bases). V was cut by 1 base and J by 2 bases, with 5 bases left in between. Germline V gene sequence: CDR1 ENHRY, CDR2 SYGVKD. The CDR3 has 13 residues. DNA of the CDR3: TGTGCCATCAGTGAGTGGGGCAACTATGGCTACACCTTC. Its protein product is CAISEWGNYGYTF.

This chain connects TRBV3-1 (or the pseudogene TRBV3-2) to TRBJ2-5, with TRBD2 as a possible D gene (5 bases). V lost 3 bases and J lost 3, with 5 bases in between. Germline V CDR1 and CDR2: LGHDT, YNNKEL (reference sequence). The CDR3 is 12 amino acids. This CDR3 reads CASSQREETQYF. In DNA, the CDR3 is TGTGCCAGCAGCCAGCGGGAAGAGACCCAGTACTTC.

The DNA of the CDR3 is TGTGCCAGCAGCCACTCCCCCACCTACGAGCAGTACTTC. This encodes CASSHSPTYEQYF. V gene TRBV12-3 or TRBV12-4 combines with J gene TRBJ2-7; no firm D call. The CDR3 has 13 amino acids. Trimming removed 6 bases at V and 2 bases at J, with 11 bases between.

CDR3 region: CASSNIRGGSTEAFF. CDR3 DNA sequence: TGTGCCAGCAGCAACATCAGGGGAGGGTCGACTGAAGCTTTCTTT. This chain links TRBV3-1 (or the pseudogene TRBV3-2) with TRBJ1-1; D is perhaps TRBD1 (6 bases). Germline V lookup: CDR1 LGHDT, CDR2 YNNKEL (reference sequence). The CDR3 contains 15 residues. The V end was cut by 5 bases, the J end by 5 bases, with 18 bases between.

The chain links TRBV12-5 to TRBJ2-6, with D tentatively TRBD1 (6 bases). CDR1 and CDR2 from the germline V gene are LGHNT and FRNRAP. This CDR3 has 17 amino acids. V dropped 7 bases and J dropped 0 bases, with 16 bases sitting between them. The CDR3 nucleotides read TGTGCTAGTGTTGGGGGCAGGGGCATCTCTGGGGCCAACGTCCTGACTTTC. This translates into CASVGGRGISGANVLTF. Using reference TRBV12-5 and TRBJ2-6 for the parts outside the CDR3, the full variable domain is DARVTQTPRHKVTEMGQEVTMRCQPILGHNTVFWYRQTMMQGLELLAYFRNRAPLDDSGMPKDRFSAEMPDATLATLKIQPSEPRDSAVYFCASVGGRGISGANVLTFGAGSRLTVL.

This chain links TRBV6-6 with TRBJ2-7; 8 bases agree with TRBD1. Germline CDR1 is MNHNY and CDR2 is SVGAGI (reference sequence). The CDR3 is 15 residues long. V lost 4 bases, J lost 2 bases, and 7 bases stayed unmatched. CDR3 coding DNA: TGTGCCAGCAGTTCGACAGGGGCGGAACCCTACGAGCAGTACGTC. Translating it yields CASSSTGAEPYEQYV.

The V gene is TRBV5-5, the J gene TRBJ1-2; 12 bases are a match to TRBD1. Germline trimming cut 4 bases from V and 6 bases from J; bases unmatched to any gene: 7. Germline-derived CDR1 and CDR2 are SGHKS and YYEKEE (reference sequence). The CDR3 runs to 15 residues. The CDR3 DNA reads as TGTGCCAGCAGCGGGGGACAGGGGGCGTGGAATGGCTACACCTTC. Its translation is CASSGGQGAWNGYTF.